This entry lists 27 T cell receptor beta chains sequenced from one sample in a study of T cells in Graves' hyperthyroidism and ophthalmopathy. TCR beta CDR3 region amplification was performed from RNA transcripts. HTBI primers drove first-round RT-PCR of the TCR CDR3. One entry per CDR3 protein, called by TCRdb with MiXCR from the multiplex PCR reads. The sample has fewer than 450,000 distinct CDR3 sequences; about 16% are singletons. Sequencing was performed on blood. The receptors originated from a woman between 55 and 75 years old with Graves' ophthalmopathy.

This clonotype was seen at least ten times. The chain has TRBV5-1 and TRBJ2-5; D is possibly TRBD2 (6 bases). The CDR3 loop spans 14 amino acids. V was trimmed by 2 bases and J by 2 bases, leaving 10 bases between them. Germline V lookup: CDR1 SGHRS, CDR2 YFSETQ. The DNA for the CDR3 is TGCGCCAGCAGCTTTCCTAGCGCACAAGAGACCCAGTACTTC. As protein: CASSFPSAQETQYF. The variable domain in full, with the rest retrieved from reference TRBV5-1 and TRBJ2-5, is KAGVTQTPRYLIKTRGQQVTLSCSPISGHRSVSWYQQTPGQGLQFLFEYFSETQRNKGNFPGRFSGRQFSNSRSEMNVSTLELGDSALYLCASSFPSAQETQYFGPGTRLLVL.

This clonotype has a handful of counts. This sequence joins TRBV3-1 and TRBJ2-3; perhaps TRBD2 as D (6 bases). Germline V gene lookup returns CDR1 LGHDT and CDR2 YNNKEL (reference sequence). This CDR3 is 14 amino acids long. The V end was cut by 10 bases, the J end by 0 bases, with 14 bases between. The DNA of the CDR3 is TGTGCCAACAAAACTAGCCGAAGCACAGATACGCAGTATTTT. This codes for CANKTSRSTDTQYF.

This clonotype was counted at least ten times. The genes are TRBV20-1 and TRBJ2-7; TRBD1 or TRBD2 may be the D gene (5 bases each). This CDR3 has 15 amino acids. The ends were cut back, 5 bases at V and 3 bases at J, with 20 bases in the middle. CDR1 and CDR2 (germline): DFQATT, SNEGSKA (reference sequence). The CDR3 loop is CSAPGTSPINYEQYF. The CDR3 region has the DNA TGCAGTGCTCCCGGGACCTCCCCCATCAACTACGAGCAGTACTTC.

This clonotype was recorded at least ten times. This chain joins TRBV10-3 and TRBJ2-7; D may be TRBD2 (6 bases). CDR1 is ENHRY, CDR2 SYGVKD, per germline. This CDR3 contains 12 residues. Trimming pared 6 bases from V and 1 base from J, leaving 7 bases between. CDR3 protein: CAISGGSYEQYF. DNA of the CDR3: TGTGCCATCAGCGGGGGTTCCTACGAGCAGTACTTC.

This clonotype turned up a few times. As DNA, the CDR3 is TGTGCCAGCTCGCCCCTCAGGGACGGTAATGAAAAACTGTTTTTT. Its translation is CASSPLRDGNEKLFF. The V call is TRBV28, the J call TRBJ1-4; possible D gene TRBD1, 5 bases. Germline V gene lookup returns CDR1 MDHEN and CDR2 SYDVKM. The length of the CDR3 is 15 residues. Deletions cut 8 bases from V and 4 bases from J, with 17 bases between. The variable domain in full, completed from reference TRBV28 and TRBJ1-4, reads DVKVTQSSRYLVKRTGEKVFLECVQDMDHENMFWYRQDPGLGLRLIYFSYDVKMKEKGDIPEGYSVSREKKERFSLILESASTNQTSMYLCASSPLRDGNEKLFFGSGTQLSVL.

The sample holds one count of this clonotype. With a much larger clone just one base away, this may be a read error. This chain joins TRBV7-2 and TRBJ2-1; 7 nucleotides agree with TRBD2. This CDR3 is built from 16 residues. V lost 5 bases, J lost 10 bases, and 17 bases stayed unmatched. CDR1 is SGHTA and CDR2 is FQGNSA in the germline V gene. The DNA of the CDR3 is TGTGCCAGCAGCCGACTTACCGTGGGGGGGACGGGCGAGCAGTTCTTC. Translating it yields CASSRLTVGGTGEQFF.

The rearrangement uses TRBV6-1 and TRBJ1-6; D perhaps matches TRBD1 (5 bases). Germline CDR1 MNHNS, CDR2 SASEGT. V was cut by 2 bases and J by 8 bases, with 16 bases left in between. The CDR3 loop spans 16 amino acids. The CDR3 DNA reads as TGTGCCAGCAGTGAAAGAAGGGACCCGGCTGATTCACCCCTCCACTTT. Protein sequence: CASSERRDPADSPLHF.

In this sample, this clonotype turned up a few times. The chain combines TRBV5-1 with TRBJ2-5; D gene uncertain. The germline V gene encodes CDR1 SGHRS and CDR2 YFSETQ. V was pared by 2 bases and J by 3 bases, with 11 bases between. The CDR3 covers 14 residues. The CDR3, as DNA: TGCGCCAGCAGCTTTGGCGTGATAAAAGAGACCCAGTACTTC. It translates to CASSFGVIKETQYF.

The chain employs TRBV29-1 and TRBJ1-4; 12 bases match TRBD1. V gave up 7 bases and J gave up 7 bases; unmatched junction bases: 7. Germline V lookup: CDR1 SQVTM, CDR2 ANQGSEA. The CDR3 length is 14 residues. CDR3 sequence reads: CSAGTGGSSEKLFF. As DNA, the CDR3 is TGCAGCGCCGGGACAGGGGGCTCCTCTGAAAAACTGTTTTTT.

This clonotype was counted only a few times. The chain is built from TRBV7-2 and TRBJ2-1, with D uncertain. Per the germline V gene, CDR1 is SGHTA and CDR2 is FQGNSA. CDR3 length equals 13 residues. V gave up 1 base and J gave up 10 bases, with 11 bases separating them. The CDR3, as DNA: TGTGCCAGCAGCTTAGGGGCGTGGAACGAGCAGTTCTTC. Protein: CASSLGAWNEQFF.

This clonotype was recorded at least ten times. The chain is built from TRBV20-1 and TRBJ1-5; TRBD1 is a possible D gene (5 bases). CDR1 and CDR2 (germline): DFQATT, SNEGSKA (reference sequence). Trimming cost V 3 bases and J 6 bases, with 15 bases left between them. The CDR3 is 14 residues long. The CDR3 spells CSASRGGTGQPQHF. CDR3 DNA: TGCAGTGCTAGTCGTGGGGGGACTGGTCAGCCCCAGCATTTT.

This clonotype was picked up a small number of times. The chain combines TRBV20-1 with TRBJ2-7; 8 nucleotides agree with TRBD1. Germline loops: CDR1 DFQATT, CDR2 SNEGSKA (reference sequence). The CDR3 extends over 13 amino acids. After removal of 4 bases from V and 6 bases from J, the junction contained 8 bases not matched to a gene. Here the CDR3 DNA reads TGCAGTGCTACAAGACAGGGGTGGGGCGAGCAGTACTTC. Amino acids: CSATRQGWGEQYF.

This clonotype came up many times. The chain is built from TRBV5-1 and TRBJ2-2, with D possibly matching TRBD1 (6 bases). This CDR3 spans 15 amino acids. Trimming took 1 base from V and 0 from J, leaving 7 bases between them. CDR1 and CDR2 (germline): SGHRS, YFSETQ. CDR3 DNA: TGCGCCAGCAGCTTGACAGGGACGAACACCGGGGAGCTGTTTTTT. Protein sequence: CASSLTGTNTGELFF.

This clonotype was detected many times. V usage is TRBV28 and J usage is TRBJ2-5, with TRBD1 matching 8 bases. Germline V CDR1 and CDR2: MDHEN, SYDVKM. V trimming: 3 bases; J trimming: 3 bases; junction bases outside the gene matches: 18. The CDR3 extends over 19 amino acids. The CDR3 nucleotides read TGTGCCAGCAGTTTTCCAGGGGGCAGTATCGGGGAGAGAGAAGAGACCCAGTACTTC. Amino acid sequence: CASSFPGGSIGEREETQYF.

Of note for this clonotype: Mismatch with germline at one junction end may stem from a read error. V usage is TRBV7-2 and J usage is TRBJ2-2; TRBD2 matches at 12 bases. The germline gives CDR1 SGHTA, CDR2 FQGNSA. There are 16 residues in the CDR3. In nucleotides, the CDR3 is TGTGCCAGCAGCCTAGCGGGAGGGCGGGACACCGGGGAGCTGTTTTTT. Amino acid sequence: CASSLAGGRDTGELFF.

This clonotype showed up just a few times. The genes are TRBV29-1 and TRBJ2-7; D remains unclear. The CDR3 contains 13 residues. V shed 7 bases and J shed 2 bases, with 15 bases lying between them. CDR1 and CDR2 (germline): SQVTM, ANQGSEA. CDR3 sequence reads: CSAVGRLTYEQYF. In DNA form, the CDR3 reads TGCAGCGCCGTAGGGCGCCTGACCTACGAGCAGTACTTC.

This clonotype appeared many times. The chain joins TRBV18 to TRBJ2-6; D uncertain. Germline V gene data show CDR1 as KGHSH and CDR2 as LQKENI. Trimming removed 3 bases at V and 4 bases at J, with 13 bases between. CDR3 size: 16 residues. CDR3 DNA: TGTGCCAGCTCACCGGTGGAGCGTAAGGGGGCCAACGTCCTGACTTTC. Translation gives CASSPVERKGANVLTF.

This CDR3 is CASSIPTDRGGQFF. CDR3 sequence (DNA): TGTGCCAGTAGTATCCCTACCGATAGGGGAGGGCAGTTCTTC. The V call is TRBV19, the J call TRBJ2-1, with D tentatively TRBD2 (6 bases). The CDR3 spans 14 residues. The V and J ends lost 3 bases and 12 bases respectively, with 18 bases between them. Germline V gene sequence: CDR1 LNHDA, CDR2 SQIVND (reference sequence).

This clonotype was seen more than once but under ten times. The chain recombines TRBV7-9 with TRBJ2-1; 8 bases map to TRBD1. CDR3 length: 14 amino acids. Germline trimming cut 5 bases from V and 7 bases from J; bases unmatched to any gene: 7. Germline-derived CDR1 and CDR2 are SEHNR and FQNEAQ (reference sequence). The chain's CDR3 is CASSTVYRGNEQFF. The CDR3 DNA sequence: TGTGCCAGCAGCACAGTATACAGGGGGAATGAGCAGTTCTTC.

This clonotype was found many times. The V gene is TRBV12-3 or TRBV12-4, the J gene TRBJ2-7; 12 nucleotides agree with TRBD2. J gave up 2 bases and V 5 bases, and 4 bases lay outside the gene matches. There are 15 residues in the CDR3. CDR3: CASSTRTSGTYEQYF. The DNA of the CDR3 is TGTGCCAGCAGTACACGGACTAGCGGGACCTACGAGCAGTACTTC.

This sequence joins TRBV5-1 and TRBJ2-1; 11 bases line up with TRBD2. The CDR3 consists of 15 residues. V was clipped by 4 bases and J by 6 bases; unmatched bases: 6. Germline CDR1 SGHRS, CDR2 YFSETQ. This CDR3 is CASSEGLAACNEQFF. The CDR3 DNA follows: TGCGCCAGCAGCGAGGGACTAGCGGCATGCAATGAGCAGTTCTTC.

This clonotype was seen many times. This CDR3 is CASSLVTNRVGQETQYF. CDR3 DNA sequence: TGTGCCAGCAGCTTGGTTACGAACAGAGTGGGACAAGAGACCCAGTACTTC. This chain connects TRBV5-6 to TRBJ2-5; D is ambiguous. The germline CDR1 and CDR2 sequences are SGHDT and YYEEEE. V was pared by 0 bases and J by 2 bases, with 17 bases between. CDR3 length: 17 amino acids.

This chain links TRBV6-2 or TRBV6-3 with TRBJ2-5, with D possibly called TRBD1 or TRBD2 (5 bases each). Trimming removed 4 bases at V and 3 bases at J, with 24 bases between. This CDR3 region has 18 residues. Germline values: CDR1 MNHEY, CDR2 SVGEGT. Here the CDR3 reads CASSSLGLRRETKETQYF. CDR3 nucleotides: TGTGCCAGCAGTTCCCTCGGGCTCCGCAGGGAGACAAAAGAGACCCAGTACTTC.

This clonotype was observed many times. The CDR3 sequence: CSAITSGRGNEQFF. The CDR3 DNA reads as TGCAGTGCAATTACTAGCGGGAGAGGGAATGAGCAGTTCTTC. The J gene is TRBJ2-1, the V gene TRBV20-1; 11 bases line up with TRBD2. Germline trimming cut 6 bases from V and 7 bases from J; bases unmatched to any gene: 8. The CDR3 length is 14 residues. CDR1 DFQATT and CDR2 SNEGSKA come from the germline V gene (reference sequence).

The J gene is TRBJ2-7, the V gene TRBV7-2; D may match TRBD1 or TRBD2 (6 bases each). Trimming took 5 bases from V and 6 from J, leaving 17 bases between them. The CDR3 runs 14 residues. Germline V lookup: CDR1 SGHTA, CDR2 FQGNSA. The CDR3 protein is CASSRRDKGGEQYF. The CDR3 region has the DNA TGTGCCAGCAGCCGTCGGGACAAGGGGGGCGAGCAGTACTTC.

At least ten counts were recorded for this clonotype. The chain combines TRBV5-1 with TRBJ1-1; 7 bases fit TRBD1. This CDR3 has 14 residues. Germline V gene lookup returns CDR1 SGHRS and CDR2 YFSETQ. With V trimmed by 2 bases and J by 1 base, 2 bases remained unmatched. The CDR3 sequence is CASSLGTENTEAFF. The CDR3 nucleotides read TGCGCCAGCAGCTTAGGGACAGAGAACACTGAAGCTTTCTTT. Together with reference TRBV5-1 and TRBJ1-1, the CDR3 gives the full variable domain: KAGVTQTPRYLIKTRGQQVTLSCSPISGHRSVSWYQQTPGQGLQFLFEYFSETQRNKGNFPGRFSGRQFSNSRSEMNVSTLELGDSALYLCASSLGTENTEAFFGQGTRLTVV.

This clonotype was detected ten times or more. The V call is TRBV30, the J call TRBJ2-5; D is undetermined. Germline assignment: CDR1 GTSNPN and CDR2 SVGIG (reference sequence). V lost 4 bases, J lost 0 bases, and 9 bases lay in between. CDR3 size: 13 residues. The CDR3 sequence: CAWMVQHQETQYF. The CDR3 coding sequence is TGTGCCTGGATGGTTCAGCACCAAGAGACCCAGTACTTC.